This T cell receptor (beta chain) is drawn from a study of blood T cell repertoires in COVID-19. Study details: COVID-19 samples from acute and convalescent phases originated in the United States, Italy and Spain. In each case, the material was cDNA or gDNA derived from T cells, B-cell-depleted T cells, or PBMCs.

Recruits, aged about 18 to 100 years, lived in 20 to 30 US areas. As originally analysed: It was from reference gene primer amplification that nucleated cell counts were estimated. The assay was immunoSEQ multiplex PCR, and TCRdb's table has in-frame clones only and misses some. That table is the source of V, J and clone size, and D and trimming were worked out from the DNA. Of under 300,000 clones in the sample, about nine tenths are singletons; the top ten hold about 2.3%. This clone showed up just once. V was clipped by 5 bases and J by 6 bases, with 16 bases between them. The V gene's germline CDR1 is SEHNR and CDR2 FQNEAQ (reference sequence). The CDR3 loop spans 15 amino acids.

Sequencing used PBMCs or T cells enriched from blood (not recorded which). The chain has TRBV7-9 and TRBJ1-4; D is unresolved. The TCR originated in a woman between 40 and 50 years old with acute COVID-19. The CDR3 DNA reads as TGTGCCAGCAGCCCTCGGCAGACCGAGGATGAAAAACTGTTTTTT. Translated: CASSPRQTEDEKLFF.